Shown below are 11 T cell receptor beta chains from a single sample sequenced in a study of graft-versus-host responses after intestinal transplantation. Profiling relied on immunoSEQ multiplex PCR, and the TCRdb table lists in-frame clones only, not all of them. This repertoire shows tens of thousands of clones, nearly 90% found once; its top ten account for about 5.1%. The sequenced sample was PBMCs, obtained around 68 days after intestinal transplantation. The receptor source for this set is a human patient who received an intestinal transplant, so some T cells may come from the graft donor.

This clone was observed a few times. The CDR3 loop reads CASSREGQSTDTQYF. CDR3 coding DNA: TGTGCCAGCAGCCGGGAGGGACAGAGCACAGATACGCAGTATTTT. V gene TRBV6-5 combines with J gene TRBJ2-3; TRBD2 is a possible D gene (8 bases). The V gene lost 6 bases and the J gene lost 0 bases, with 13 bases spanning the gap. Germline values: CDR1 MNHEY, CDR2 SVGAGI. The CDR3 loop spans 15 amino acids.

The chain is built from TRBV6-5 and TRBJ1-4; no reliable D call. In germline, CDR1 is MNHEY, CDR2 SVGAGI. The CDR3 consists of 13 residues. Trimming left V 8 bases short and J 3 bases short, with 10 bases between. CDR3 bases: TGTGCCAGCGGCCTGGGATCTAATGAAAAACTGTTTTTT. It yields the protein CASGLGSNEKLFF.

The chain couples TRBV27 to TRBJ2-5; a weak D match, TRBD1 (6 bases). The CDR3 loop spans 15 amino acids. V gave up 6 bases and J gave up 1 base, with 15 bases separating them. The germline CDR1 and CDR2 sequences are MNHEY and SMNVEV (reference sequence). Here the CDR3 DNA reads TGTGCCAGCAGCGTAAGCGTGGGGGCCCAAGAGACCCAGTACTTC. This translates into CASSVSVGAQETQYF.

The chain links TRBV21-1 to TRBJ1-2; the table's D gene call, TRBD1, was not cross checked with the DNA. TRBV21-1 is a pseudogene segment. The CDR3 covers 15 residues. The CDR3 loop reads CASSKKGQNNYGYTF. CDR3 DNA: TGTGCCAGCAGCAAAAAAGGACAAAATAACTATGGCTACACCTTC.

The J gene is TRBJ2-1, the V gene TRBV4-1, with 7 bases fitting TRBD1. The CDR3 length is 16 residues. V lost 3 bases and J lost 4; bases outside the gene matches: 9. Germline assignment: CDR1 MGHRA and CDR2 YSYEKL. DNA for the CDR3: TGCGCCAGCAGCCAGGAACAAAACAGGGGATACAATGAGCAGTTCTTC. It codes for CASSQEQNRGYNEQFF.

The gene calls are TRBV29-1 and TRBJ2-7; the D gene is possibly TRBD2 (6 bases). V was trimmed by 0 bases and J by 4 bases, leaving 13 bases between them. Germline lookup yields CDR1 SQVTM and CDR2 ANQGSEA. This CDR3 spans 14 amino acids. The CDR3 DNA sequence: TGCAGCGTTGAAGAGGAGGGTGGGGGTTACGAGCAGTACTTC. This translates into CSVEEEGGGYEQYF.

The J gene is TRBJ1-2, the V gene TRBV4-3, with D possibly being TRBD1 (6 bases). The CDR3 runs 16 residues. V was cut by 0 bases and J by 6 bases, with 17 bases left in between. Germline V CDR1 and CDR2: LGHNA, YSLEER. The CDR3 protein is CASSQDPSAGENGYTF. In DNA form, the CDR3 reads TGCGCCAGCAGCCAAGATCCATCGGCAGGGGAGAATGGCTACACCTTC.

V is TRBV6-6 and J is TRBJ2-3, with a tentative D call TRBD1 (5 bases). The CDR3 has 12 amino acids. Trimming removed 6 bases from V and 1 base from J, with 5 bases in between. Germline V lookup: CDR1 MNHNY, CDR2 SVGAGI (reference sequence). CDR3 amino acids: CASRQGTDTQYF. The DNA of the CDR3 is TGTGCCAGCAGACAGGGCACAGATACGCAGTATTTT.

A single count supports this clone. The rearrangement links TRBV30 to TRBJ1-1; no firm D call. CDR1 and CDR2 from the germline V gene are GTSNPN and SVGIG (reference sequence). Trimming left V 3 bases short and J 1 base short, with 12 bases between. This CDR3 is 14 amino acids long. For the CDR3, the DNA is TGTGCCTGGAGCTATCTCGGCCGGAACACTGAAGCTTTCTTT. Protein: CAWSYLGRNTEAFF.

V and J are TRBV15 and TRBJ2-1; 9 bases align to TRBD2. The CDR3 sequence is 18 residues long. J lost 0 bases, V lost 0 bases, and 6 bases had no gene match. From germline, CDR1 is LNHNV and CDR2 YYDKDF (reference sequence). The CDR3 is CATSREVAGDSSYNEQFF. DNA for the CDR3: TGTGCCACCAGCAGAGAGGTAGCGGGGGACAGCTCCTACAATGAGCAGTTCTTC.

The V gene is TRBV14, the J gene TRBJ2-6; D remains unclear. The V and J ends lost 3 bases and 2 bases respectively, with 8 bases between them. The CDR3 consists of 15 residues. Germline V CDR1 and CDR2: SGHDN, FVKESK. The CDR3 loop reads CASSHSRAGANVLTF. In nucleotides, the CDR3 is TGTGCCAGCAGCCACAGTAGGGCTGGGGCCAACGTCCTGACTTTC. Combining the CDR3 with reference TRBV14 and TRBJ2-6 gives the whole variable domain EAGVTQFPSHSVIEKGQTVTLRCDPISGHDNLYWYRRVMGKEIKFLLHFVKESKQDESGMPNNRFLAERTGGTYSTLKVQPAELEDSGVYFCASSHSRAGANVLTFGAGSRLTVL.